This is a list of T cell receptor beta chains from one sample in a study of T-cell memory formation after mild COVID-19. TCRdb recomputed calls from the 5' RACE reads with MiXCR, one row per CDR3 protein. The sample holds under 450,000 distinct CDR3 sequences, over 13% seen once. Sample: PBMCs or a T cell subset sorted from them (not recorded which). All receptors derive from a man younger than 35 who had mild COVID-19 (a few samples of this study predate the infection). Cell type and time point are not known. Each CDR3 is given with its conserved first and last residue. The D gene is left open where the match is weak. Expanded clones are given a class, and other clones once, few, many or no size at all.

>TRBV28|-|few|TRBJ2-3
CASSPAAFTDTQYF
TGTGCCAGCAGTCCCGCCGCCTTCACAGATACGCAGTATTTT
>TRBV7-6|-|many|TRBJ1-2
CASSSLRSEYGYTF
TGTGCCAGCAGCTCCTTGCGTTCGGAATATGGCTACACCTTC
>TRBV7-2|-|many|TRBJ1-1
CASSLPGLNTEAFF
TGTGCCAGCAGCCTACCGGGTTTGAACACTGAAGCTTTCTTT
>TRBV15|TRBD1|-|TRBJ1-3
CATSRETGVGNTIYF
TGTGCCACCAGCAGAGAGACAGGGGTAGGAAACACCATATATTTT
>TRBV12-3/TRBV12-4|TRBD2|-|TRBJ2-7
CASSLSRRTSGGSSYEQYF
TGTGCCAGCAGTTTATCGAGACGGACTAGCGGGGGTAGCTCCTACGAGCAGTACTTC
>TRBV7-9|-|few|TRBJ1-1
CASSPQMGTEAFF
TGTGCCAGCAGCCCCCAGATGGGCACTGAAGCTTTCTTT
>TRBV5-1|-|many|TRBJ2-3
CASSTGDTGVTQYF
TGCGCCAGCAGCACGGGGGACACCGGCGTTACGCAGTATTTT
>TRBV7-9|-|-|TRBJ2-7
CASSLEGATGAYEQYF
TGTGCCAGCAGCTTAGAGGGTGCGACAGGAGCTTACGAGCAGTACTTC
>TRBV11-2|-|many|TRBJ2-1
CASSLRSRGFLSSYNEQFF
TGTGCCAGCAGCTTACGCTCTAGAGGCTTTCTGAGCTCCTACAATGAGCAGTTCTTC
>TRBV5-4|TRBD1|-|TRBJ1-3
CASSFGTGAMSSGNTIYF
TGTGCCAGCAGCTTTGGGACAGGGGCTATGTCCTCTGGAAACACCATATATTTT
>TRBV4-3|TRBD2|-|TRBJ2-5
CASSLQLGGLETQYF
TGCGCCAGCAGCCTTCAACTCGGGGGGTTGGAGACCCAGTACTTC
>TRBV30|-|-|TRBJ2-7
CAWSVGLAYEQYF
TGTGCCTGGAGTGTAGGACTGGCCTACGAGCAGTACTTC
>TRBV5-1|-|few|TRBJ1-4
CASSSRQEKDEKLFF
TGCGCCAGCAGCTCCCGACAGGAAAAGGATGAAAAACTGTTTTTT
>TRBV20-1|-|-|TRBJ2-1
CSARDRVLGGEQFF
TGCAGTGCTAGAGATCGGGTGTTGGGGGGTGAGCAGTTCTTC
>TRBV29-1|-|-|TRBJ2-3
CSVGRGVDTDTQYF
TGCAGCGTTGGTCGCGGGGTTGACACAGATACGCAGTATTTT
>TRBV20-1|-|few|TRBJ1-2
CSASAPGLPGSF
TGCAGTGCCTCCGCCCCGGGGCTCCCGGGATCCTTC
>TRBV30|-|few|TRBJ1-6
CAWSGQSLNSPLHF
TGTGCCTGGAGTGGACAATCGCTGAATTCACCCCTCCACTTT
>TRBV20-1|TRBD1|-|TRBJ2-4
CSARTRQGAGGTHF
TGCAGTGCTAGAACTAGACAGGGGGCGGGAGGTACGCACTTC
>TRBV11-2|TRBD1|-|TRBJ2-7
CASSPHGTVKTYEQYF
TGTGCCAGCAGCCCACATGGGACAGTTAAAACCTACGAGCAGTACTTC
>TRBV7-9|-|-|TRBJ1-5
CASSNAGEDQPQHF
TGTGCCAGCAGCAACGCAGGGGAGGATCAGCCCCAGCATTTT
>TRBV7-2|-|-|TRBJ2-1
CASSPGGVTNEQFF
TGTGCCAGCAGTCCTGGCGGGGTTACCAATGAGCAGTTCTTC
>TRBV4-2|-|-|TRBJ2-5
CASSQDWGGGTYETQYF
TGTGCCAGCAGCCAAGACTGGGGCGGGGGCACTTACGAGACCCAGTACTTC
>TRBV12-3/TRBV12-4|-|-|TRBJ2-1
CASSFVTQGSYNEQFF
TGTGCCAGCAGTTTTGTCACGCAGGGGTCCTACAATGAGCAGTTCTTC
>TRBV9|TRBD2|-|TRBJ2-5
CASSVDSGGRETQYF
TGTGCCAGCAGCGTAGACAGCGGGGGGCGGGAGACCCAGTACTTC
>TRBV6-5|-|-|TRBJ2-1
CASSRGHYNEQFF
TGTGCCAGCAGCAGGGGCCACTACAATGAGCAGTTCTTC
>TRBV12-3/TRBV12-4|-|-|TRBJ1-1
CASLPYPGTEAFF
TGTGCCAGCCTGCCTTACCCGGGCACTGAAGCTTTCTTT
>TRBV12-3/TRBV12-4|TRBD1|few|TRBJ1-3
CASSIRGSGNTIYF
TGTGCCAGCAGTATCAGGGGGTCTGGAAACACCATATATTTT
>TRBV20-1|-|-|TRBJ2-7
CSARPNGHSYEQYF
TGCAGTGCTAGACCCAACGGACATTCCTACGAGCAGTACTTC
>TRBV6-2/TRBV6-3|-|-|TRBJ1-5
CASSYVAGKGQPQHF
TGTGCCAGCAGTTACGTTGCCGGAAAAGGGCAGCCCCAGCATTTT
>TRBV7-2|-|few|TRBJ1-1
CASSLERAGEAFF
TGTGCCAGCAGCTTAGAGAGGGCAGGGGAAGCTTTCTTT
>TRBV4-2|-|many|TRBJ2-1
CASTQRQGGNNEQFF
TGTGCCAGCACCCAGAGACAAGGCGGCAACAATGAGCAGTTCTTC
>TRBV5-1|TRBD2|-|TRBJ2-7
CASSSGLAGGPYEQYF
TGCGCCAGCAGCTCGGGTCTAGCGGGGGGGCCCTACGAGCAGTACTTC
>TRBV29-1|-|many|TRBJ2-3
CSVIPGPKGDTQYF
TGCAGCGTGATTCCGGGACCTAAGGGAGATACGCAGTATTTT
>TRBV9|TRBD1|-|TRBJ1-1
CASSVETGTNTEAFF
TGTGCCAGCAGCGTAGAGACAGGGACTAACACTGAAGCTTTCTTT
>TRBV11-1|-|-|TRBJ2-3
CASGTGPLHTQYF
TGTGCCAGCGGGACGGGGCCCTTGCATACGCAGTATTTT
>TRBV24-1|TRBD1|few|TRBJ1-1
CATSPRGGTEAFF
TGTGCCACCAGCCCCAGGGGGGGCACTGAAGCTTTCTTT
>TRBV18|TRBD1|few|TRBJ2-5
CASSPVTGLGIQATQYF
TGTGCCAGCTCACCAGTGACAGGGCTCGGGATTCAAGCGACCCAGTACTTC
>TRBV4-2|TRBD2|-|TRBJ2-2
CASSPEGLAGGLITGELFF
TGTGCCAGCAGCCCCGAAGGACTAGCGGGGGGCCTTATCACCGGGGAGCTGTTTTTT
>TRBV5-1|TRBD1|few|TRBJ1-1
CASSSEQGLEAFF
TGCGCCAGCAGCTCAGAACAGGGGCTTGAAGCTTTCTTT
>TRBV29-1|TRBD2|-|TRBJ2-1
CSVDGSSGVSYNEQFF
TGCAGCGTTGATGGGTCTAGCGGTGTTAGTTACAATGAGCAGTTCTTC
>TRBV10-3|TRBD1|many|TRBJ2-7
CAITQGEQGRSEQYF
TGTGCCATCACCCAGGGGGAACAGGGGCGCAGCGAGCAGTACTTC
>TRBV29-1|-|-|TRBJ1-1
CSAPLQGVTTEAFF
TGCAGCGCTCCCCTACAGGGAGTAACGACTGAAGCTTTCTTT
>TRBV6-5|-|few|TRBJ1-1
CASSYSPGRTNTEAFF
TGTGCCAGCAGTTACTCCCCGGGCAGGACGAACACTGAAGCTTTCTTT
>TRBV5-1|TRBD2|few|TRBJ2-3
CASSFGLAGGPSTDTQYF
TGCGCCAGCAGCTTCGGGCTAGCGGGGGGTCCTAGCACAGATACGCAGTATTTT
>TRBV7-2|TRBD1|many|TRBJ2-5
CASSSTGGRETQYF
TGTGCCAGCAGCTCCACAGGGGGCCGGGAGACCCAGTACTTC
>TRBV3-1|TRBD1|-|TRBJ1-1
CASSQGDRVMLAFF
TGTGCCAGCAGCCAAGGTGACAGGGTTATGTTAGCTTTCTTT
>TRBV5-5|-|many|TRBJ1-2
CASSTPRGSYGYTF
TGTGCCAGCAGCACCCCGCGAGGGAGCTATGGCTACACCTTC
>TRBV15|-|few|TRBJ2-5
CATSREDGGKTQYF
TGTGCCACCAGCAGAGAGGACGGAGGAAAGACCCAGTACTTC
>TRBV6-2/TRBV6-3|TRBD1|few|TRBJ2-2
CASSHRGRELFF
TGTGCCAGCAGCCACAGGGGCAGGGAGCTGTTTTTT